The 30 T cell receptor beta chains reported below all come from one sample, sequenced in a study of T cell repertoires in cytomegalovirus infection. These receptors are not linked to any known antigen. TCRdb itself ran the reads through MiXCR, one entry per CDR3 protein. The sample lists about 310,000 distinct CDR3 sequences; more than 20% were seen once. Source: cultured PBMCs, taken from culture after CMV antigen stimulation. These receptors were taken from a human donor in good health (CMV status not recorded). Some clones in this sample may be carry-over from other donors' samples.

Only a few counts were recorded for this clonotype. The chain employs TRBV7-9 and TRBJ1-1, with D possibly TRBD1 on 5 matching bases. The germline V gene has CDR1 SEHNR and CDR2 FQNEAQ (reference sequence). The CDR3 is 15 residues long. V dropped 1 base and J dropped 4 bases, with 13 bases sitting between them. The CDR3 is CASSLGGRSGTEAFF. The CDR3 DNA reads TGTGCCAGCAGCTTAGGGGGGAGGTCTGGCACTGAAGCTTTCTTT.

The CDR3 protein is CAISVRTGSSYEQYV. DNA of the CDR3: TGTGCCATCAGTGTGCGGACAGGGAGCTCCTACGAGCAGTACGTC. The chain joins TRBV10-3 to TRBJ2-7, with TRBD1 identical over 8 bases. The germline CDR1 and CDR2 sequences are ENHRY and SYGVKD. CDR3 size: 15 residues. After removal of 4 bases from V and 0 bases from J, the junction contained 5 bases not matched to a gene.

This clonotype was found a few times. The rearrangement joins TRBV7-2 to TRBJ2-1; perhaps TRBD1 as D (6 bases). Germline V CDR1 and CDR2: SGHTA, FQGNSA. Trimming pared 2 bases from V and 3 bases from J, leaving 11 bases between. The CDR3 runs to 15 residues. The CDR3 sequence: CASSLRAGVYNEQFF. In DNA, the CDR3 is TGTGCCAGCAGCTTACGGGCAGGGGTCTACAATGAGCAGTTCTTC. The variable domain in full, completed from reference TRBV7-2 and TRBJ2-1, reads GAGVSQSPSNKVTEKGKDVELRCDPISGHTALYWYRQSLGQGLEFLIYFQGNSAPDKSGLPSDRFSAERTGGSVSTLTIQRTQQEDSAVYLCASSLRAGVYNEQFFGPGTRLTVL.

The sample holds a few counts of this clonotype. The V call is TRBV11-2, the J call TRBJ2-7; 9 bases align to TRBD2. The V gene's germline CDR1 is SGHAT and CDR2 FQNNGV. This CDR3 spans 15 amino acids. The ends lost 1 base at V and 7 bases at J; junction bases unmatched: 8. CDR3 bases: TGTGCCAGCAGCTTAGGAAGGGGCGGGAGGGCTGAGCAGTACGTC. Translated, it gives CASSLGRGGRAEQYV.

The chain recombines TRBV13 with TRBJ2-1; a weak D match, TRBD2 (6 bases). The germline V gene has CDR1 PRHDT and CDR2 FYEKMQ (reference sequence). This CDR3 region has 14 residues. V lost 8 bases, J lost 2 bases, and 13 bases lay in between. CDR3 region: CASGDGSPYNEQFF. In DNA, the CDR3 is TGTGCCAGCGGGGACGGGAGTCCCTACAATGAGCAGTTCTTC.

This clonotype was seen at least ten times. This chain uses TRBV7-2 with TRBJ2-7; D possibly matches TRBD1 or TRBD2 (5 bases each). Germline lookup yields CDR1 SGHTA and CDR2 FQGNSA. The CDR3 totals 15 residues. V lost 5 bases and J lost 7, with 21 bases in between. CDR3 nucleotide sequence: TGTGCCAGCAGCGCCGACCTCCTCGGGGCGCTGGAGCAGTACTTC. This gives the protein CASSADLLGALEQYF.

Ten or more counts support this clonotype. The V gene is TRBV7-2, the J gene TRBJ2-5; 9 positions agree with TRBD1. The CDR3 extends over 15 amino acids. Germline V gives CDR1 SGHTA, CDR2 FQGNSA. The junction had 5 bases not matched to a gene; V was cut back by 5 bases and J by 1 base. CDR3 sequence reads: CASSPGTGLQETQYF. The CDR3 nucleotides are TGTGCCAGCAGCCCGGGGACAGGGCTCCAAGAGACCCAGTACTTC.

The chain carries TRBV6-1 and TRBJ2-3; 15 bases are shared with TRBD2. Germline lookup yields CDR1 MNHNS and CDR2 SASEGT. V shed 7 bases, J shed 1 base, and the junction held 15 bases outside the gene matches. This CDR3 spans 20 amino acids. CDR3 amino acids: CASTRQGGLAGGLRTDTQYF. CDR3 nucleotides: TGTGCCAGCACGAGACAGGGAGGACTAGCGGGAGGGCTTCGCACAGATACGCAGTATTTT.

As DNA, the CDR3 is TGCAGTGCTAGAGTCAGAGAGACCCAGTACTTC. Its translation: CSARVRETQYF. The J gene is TRBJ2-5, the V gene TRBV20-1; D is unresolved. The V end was cut by 1 base, the J end by 4 bases, with 4 bases between. The CDR3 loop spans 11 amino acids. Germline CDR1 reads DFQATT; CDR2 reads SNEGSKA (reference sequence).

As DNA, the CDR3 is TGTGCCAGCAGCCCGCGGACAGGAACGCTTCGGTCTACCGAAAAACTGTTTTTT. Residues: CASSPRTGTLRSTEKLFF. This rearrangement joins TRBV7-9 to TRBJ1-4; 7 nucleotides agree with TRBD1. Germline V gives CDR1 SEHNR, CDR2 FQNEAQ (reference sequence). The length of the CDR3 is 18 residues. Trimming removed 5 bases from V and 8 bases from J; junction bases left unmatched: 20.

The chain links TRBV12-3 or TRBV12-4 to TRBJ2-1, with a possible D match to TRBD1 (6 bases). With 4 bases removed from V and 7 bases from J, the gap between germline ends came to 17 bases. The CDR3 has 15 amino acids. The CDR3 loop is CASSSGTNGFNEQFF. Here the CDR3 DNA reads TGTGCCAGCAGTTCCGGGACAAATGGATTTAATGAGCAGTTCTTC.

This clonotype showed up many times. The chain uses TRBV7-2 and TRBJ1-1; D gene ambiguous. Germline V CDR1 and CDR2: SGHTA, FQGNSA. The CDR3 spans 14 residues. V shed 3 bases and J shed 0 bases, with 8 bases lying between them. CDR3 nucleotide sequence: TGTGCCAGCAGCTTCAAGGGAGTGAACACTGAAGCTTTCTTT. This codes for CASSFKGVNTEAFF.

A few counts support this clonotype. The chain is built from TRBV6-2 or TRBV6-3 and TRBJ2-1; 10 positions match TRBD2. The germline V gene has CDR1 MNHEY and CDR2 SVGEGT. This CDR3 contains 17 residues. Trimming took 0 bases from V and 3 from J; bases not matched to a gene: 5. Here the CDR3 reads CASSYSSSGRVYNEQFF. The CDR3 DNA reads TGTGCCAGCAGTTACTCCTCCAGCGGGAGGGTCTACAATGAGCAGTTCTTC.

This clonotype has more than one count but fewer than ten. The chain carries TRBV15 and TRBJ2-3; 14 bases are a match to TRBD2. CDR3 size: 20 residues. J gave up 1 base and V 1 base, and 10 bases lay outside the gene matches. Germline CDR1 reads LNHNV; CDR2 reads YYDKDF (reference sequence). This chain's CDR3 is CATSRARGTSGSGRTDTQYF. CDR3 coding DNA: TGTGCCACCAGCAGAGCGAGAGGGACTAGCGGGAGTGGGCGCACAGATACGCAGTATTTT.

This clonotype showed up just a few times. This rearrangement joins TRBV5-4 to TRBJ2-3; D is ambiguous. The V end lost 2 bases, the J end lost 4 bases, and 14 bases lay between the germline ends. The length of the CDR3 is 15 residues. Germline loops: CDR1 SGHNT, CDR2 YYREEE (reference sequence). In DNA form, the CDR3 reads TGTGCCAGCAGCTTCCGCACAGATTCCGCAGATACGCAGTATTTT. Protein product: CASSFRTDSADTQYF.

This clonotype was seen ten or more times. The rearrangement links TRBV7-8 to TRBJ1-5, with no clear D. Germline CDR1 SGHVS, CDR2 FQNEAQ. Trimming took 1 base from V and 4 from J, leaving 8 bases between them. There are 14 residues in the CDR3. CDR3 region: CASSLGTQNQPQHF. In DNA form, the CDR3 reads TGTGCCAGCAGCTTAGGTACACAGAATCAGCCCCAGCATTTT.

The genes are TRBV7-9 and TRBJ2-7; D call uncertain. Trimming took off 4 bases at V and 0 bases at J, with 13 bases between the two ends. CDR1 and CDR2 from the germline V gene are SEHNR and FQNEAQ (reference sequence). The CDR3 is made up of 15 amino acids. CDR3 residues: CASSSDSESSYEQYV. The CDR3 bases are TGTGCCAGCAGCTCGGATTCTGAGAGCTCCTACGAGCAGTACGTC.

This chain connects TRBV7-9 to TRBJ2-1; 14 bases line up with TRBD2. The CDR3 runs to 14 residues. V lost 5 bases and J lost 14; bases outside the gene matches: 8. Germline CDR1 and CDR2: SEHNR and FQNEAQ (reference sequence). CDR3 sequence: CASSPTSGRASEFF. DNA of the CDR3: TGTGCCAGCAGCCCGACTAGCGGGAGGGCCTCAGAGTTCTTC.

This clonotype was picked up a small number of times. CDR3 amino acids: CASSLMGLAGPSYEQYF. As DNA, the CDR3 is TGTGCCAGCAGTTTAATGGGACTAGCGGGACCCTCCTACGAGCAGTACTTC. The chain employs TRBV6-6 and TRBJ2-7, with TRBD2 matching 13 bases. With 4 bases clipped from V and 0 bases from J, the junction kept 6 bases outside the gene matches. The CDR3 is 17 amino acids. The germline gives CDR1 MNHNY, CDR2 SVGAGI (reference sequence).

This clonotype was seen only a few times. The chain carries TRBV20-1 and TRBJ2-3; no clear D. The V end was cut by 7 bases, the J end by 2 bases, with 13 bases between. CDR1 is DFQATT and CDR2 is SNEGSKA in the germline V gene (reference sequence). The CDR3 is 13 amino acids. Here the CDR3 DNA reads TGCAGTGAACTTAGCAGTAACACAGATACGCAGTATTTT. Translated: CSELSSNTDTQYF.

This clonotype was seen repeatedly, ten times or more. V gene TRBV7-2 combines with J gene TRBJ1-3; 7 bases agree with TRBD1. Germline-derived CDR1 and CDR2 are SGHTA and FQGNSA. The CDR3 sequence is 16 residues long. V shed 4 bases and J 0 bases; nucleotides not matched to a gene: 6. DNA for the CDR3: TGTGCCAGCAGCTCGGGACAGACTAGCTCTGGAAACACCATATATTTT. Its protein product is CASSSGQTSSGNTIYF.

This clonotype was counted many times. The chain couples TRBV7-2 to TRBJ2-2; weak D call: TRBD1 (6 bases). The germline V and J ends were trimmed by 5 bases and 5 bases, with 12 bases remaining between them. CDR3 size: 14 residues. Germline values: CDR1 SGHTA, CDR2 FQGNSA. In nucleotides, the CDR3 is TGTGCCAGCAGCCGTCGACAGGATACCGGGGAGCTGTTTTTT. Its protein product is CASSRRQDTGELFF.

The rearrangement links TRBV12-3 or TRBV12-4 to TRBJ2-1; D could derive from TRBD1 or TRBD2 (6 bases each). V lost 8 bases and J 12 bases, leaving 17 bases between the germline ends. The CDR3 is made up of 12 amino acids. This chain's CDR3 is CASWGAYTGQFF. DNA for the CDR3: TGTGCCAGCTGGGGGGCCTACACGGGGCAGTTCTTC.

The chain uses TRBV12-3 or TRBV12-4 and TRBJ2-6, with 11 bases matching TRBD2. The length of the CDR3 is 16 residues. The trim removed 8 bases at V and 4 bases at J, leaving 7 bases unmatched. The CDR3 reads CASDSSGRPGANVLTF. Here the CDR3 DNA reads TGTGCCAGCGACTCTAGCGGGAGGCCGGGGGCCAACGTCCTGACTTTC.

In its sample, this clonotype was seen many times. The chain carries TRBV7-9 and TRBJ1-5; 9 bases agree with TRBD1. Looked up from germline, CDR1 is SEHNR and CDR2 is FQNEAQ (reference sequence). The CDR3 is 15 residues long. Trimming at V came to 6 bases and at J to 6 bases, leaving 9 bases not matched to a gene. The CDR3 protein is CASSWDRVGGQPQHF. In DNA form, the CDR3 reads TGTGCCAGCAGTTGGGACAGGGTAGGAGGTCAGCCCCAGCATTTT.

V is TRBV28 and J is TRBJ2-3; TRBD1 might be the D (5 bases). The germline V gene has CDR1 MDHEN and CDR2 SYDVKM. V shed 5 bases and J shed 1 base, with 10 bases lying between them. The CDR3 contains 14 residues. CDR3 in amino acids: CASSARDGTDTQYF. CDR3 DNA: TGTGCCAGCAGTGCCAGGGATGGCACAGATACGCAGTATTTT.

This chain connects TRBV19 to TRBJ1-2, with 9 positions matching TRBD1. The CDR3 has 15 amino acids. Germline V gives CDR1 LNHDA, CDR2 SQIVND (reference sequence). After removal of 6 bases from V and 4 bases from J, the junction contained 9 bases not matched to a gene. For the CDR3, the DNA is TGTGCCAGTAGGCTACAGGGGGCGCGGGGCTATGGCTACACCTTC. Its translation is CASRLQGARGYGYTF.

This chain joins TRBV10-3 and TRBJ1-5, with a weak D call TRBD1 (5 bases). This CDR3 has 13 amino acids. V gave up 4 bases and J gave up 4 bases, with 8 bases separating them. Germline loops: CDR1 ENHRY, CDR2 SYGVKD. The CDR3 nucleotides are TGTGCCATCAGTGTGGAGGGGAATCAGCCCCAGCATTTT. It encodes CAISVEGNQPQHF.

This clonotype appeared a few times. The chain recombines TRBV20-1 with TRBJ2-1; TRBD2 aligns across 8 bases. The germline V gene has CDR1 DFQATT and CDR2 SNEGSKA (reference sequence). This CDR3 region has 12 residues. The V gene end was trimmed by 6 bases and the J gene end by 4 bases; junction bases not matched to a gene: 2. CDR3 region: CSAQREYNEQFF. CDR3 nucleotide sequence: TGCAGTGCCCAGCGGGAGTACAATGAGCAGTTCTTC.

At least ten counts were recorded for this clonotype. The chain employs TRBV7-8 and TRBJ2-5; D might be TRBD1 or TRBD2, each matching 5 bases. Germline CDR1 SGHVS, CDR2 FQNEAQ. V was cut by 4 bases and J by 5 bases, with 20 bases left in between. This CDR3 has 16 residues. DNA of the CDR3: TGTGCCAGCAGCTCCAGGTGGGGGAAGGGGTACGAGACCCAGTACTTC. Protein: CASSSRWGKGYETQYF.